This T cell receptor beta chain was captured by sequencing in a study of blood T cell repertoires in COVID-19 (TCRdb year 2020). With regard to the full study: The collaborator samples originated in the United States, Italy and Spain and spanned the acute and convalescent phases of COVID-19. The material from the prospective study consisted of cDNA or gDNA derived from T cells, B-cell-depleted T cells, or PBMCs. Deeply sampled blood TCRbeta repertoires from subjects exposed to, actively infected with, or recovered from COVID-19 were included in the dataset. A freely available public database, intended as a resource for researchers studying the immune response to SARS-CoV-2, is where the repertoires were released. The samples were drawn from two sources: the first 160 participants of the ongoing ImmuneRACE study, and fewer than 1,500 subjects contributed by 6 global collaborators. Sample metadata almost always included a de-identified subject ID, COVID-19 status, age in years and sex. Where available, HLA class I and class II types were taken from metadata supplied by the sample provider and were not determined by assay-based typing.

TCRbeta CDR3 regions were amplified from genomic DNA using the immunoSEQ Assay, a bias-controlled multiplex PCR. Per the authors' processing: The number of nucleated cells in each sample was estimated from the amplification of reference gene primers within the assay. To quantify the absolute abundance of each unique TCRbeta CDR3 rearrangement, sequence reads were collapsed and filtered. Productive Simpson clonality was computed per sample as the square root of Simpson's diversity index over productive rearrangements. Held by TCRdb, this immuneACCESS table contains in-frame sequences only and omits some clones. Under half of the omission traces to an unresolved V gene where checked; the cause of the rest is unknown. V and J calls plus clone size are reproduced from that table; the DNA served to infer D and trimming. The sample table shows fewer than 150,000 clones, and roughly 85% are seen once. The ten most abundant clones make up 2.5% to 3% of the sample.

The collaborating institutions used their own protocols to collect whole blood in K2EDTA tubes. For TCRbeta analysis, collaborators shipped samples as frozen whole blood, isolated PBMCs, or DNA extracted from either of those sample types. Spanning cysteine to phenylalanine, the CDR3 consists of 14 amino acids. The only DNA kept is the CDR3, 42 bases in frame from the first base. Reading the germline V gene gives CDR1 SGDLS and CDR2 YYNGEE. Relative to germline, V is 0 bases shorter and J is 5 bases shorter, with 11 bases between their ends. Overall study outcomes, separate from this receptor: The quantity of clinical and demographic metadata differed by source and by participant and was supplied without curation.

This clone has only one observation. The antigen it binds to is not known. Base quality data are lacking; no much larger clone is found one base away. This TCR derives from a man aged 45-60 years with acute or convalescent COVID-19. The chain is assembled from TRBV9 and TRBJ1-1, with a weak D call of TRBD1 (5 bases match). Sample: peripheral blood. CDR3 reads: CASSVASGWTEAFF. The DNA sequence is given as TGTGCCAGCAGCGTAGCGTCAGGGTGGACTGAAGCTTTCTTT.